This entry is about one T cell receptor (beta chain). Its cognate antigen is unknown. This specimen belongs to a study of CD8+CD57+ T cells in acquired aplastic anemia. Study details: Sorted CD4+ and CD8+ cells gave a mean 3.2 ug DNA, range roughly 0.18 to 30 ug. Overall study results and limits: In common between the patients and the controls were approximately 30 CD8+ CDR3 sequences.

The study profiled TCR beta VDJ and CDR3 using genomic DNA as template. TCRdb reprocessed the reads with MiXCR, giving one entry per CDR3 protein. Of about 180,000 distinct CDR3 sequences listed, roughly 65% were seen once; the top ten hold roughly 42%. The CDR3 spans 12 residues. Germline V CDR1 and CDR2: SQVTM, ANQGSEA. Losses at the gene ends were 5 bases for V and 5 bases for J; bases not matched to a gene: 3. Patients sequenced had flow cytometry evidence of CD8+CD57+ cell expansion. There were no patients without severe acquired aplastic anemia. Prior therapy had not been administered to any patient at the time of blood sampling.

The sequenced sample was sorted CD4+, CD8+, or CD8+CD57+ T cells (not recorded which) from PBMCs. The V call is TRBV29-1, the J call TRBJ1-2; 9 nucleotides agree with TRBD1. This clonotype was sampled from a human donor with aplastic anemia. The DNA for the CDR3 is TGCAGCGTTCGGGGACAGGGTTATGGCTACACCTTC. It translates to CSVRGQGYGYTF.